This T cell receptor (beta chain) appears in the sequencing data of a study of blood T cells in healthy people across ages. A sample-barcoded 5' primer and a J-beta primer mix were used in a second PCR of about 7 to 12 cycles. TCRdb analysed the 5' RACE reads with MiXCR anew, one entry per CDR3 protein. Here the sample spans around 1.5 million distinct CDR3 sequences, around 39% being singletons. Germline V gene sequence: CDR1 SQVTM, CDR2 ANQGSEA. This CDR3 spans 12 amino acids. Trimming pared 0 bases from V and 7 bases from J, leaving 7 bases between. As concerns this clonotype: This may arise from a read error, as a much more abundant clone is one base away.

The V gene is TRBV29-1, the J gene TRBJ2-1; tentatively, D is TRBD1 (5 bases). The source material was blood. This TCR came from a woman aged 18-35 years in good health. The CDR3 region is CSVEDKGNEQFF. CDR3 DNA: TGCAGCGTTGAAGATAAGGGGAATGAGCAGTTCTTC.